Reported below is one T cell receptor beta chain. What went into each PCR as a spike was synthetic TCR analog templates. Profiling relied on immunoSEQ multiplex PCR, and the TCRdb table lists in-frame clones only, not all of them. The repertoire includes tens of thousands of clones, around 80% of them detected once, and 4.7% sits in the top ten. The data stem from a study of PD-L1 blockade in urothelial cancer. Germline V lookup: CDR1 LNHDA, CDR2 SQIVND (reference sequence). The CDR3 extends over 17 amino acids. Trimming took 7 bases from V and 1 from J, leaving 19 bases between them. The receptor was isolated from a man between 70 and 80 years old with urothelial cancer. V gene TRBV19 combines with J gene TRBJ1-4; D gene unclear. The material was PBMCs, obtained around atezolizumab (anti-PD-L1) treatment. CDR3 DNA: TGTGCCAGTACAAATCGAGGGTTAATCGGAACTAATGAAAAACTGTTTTTT. This gives the protein CASTNRGLIGTNEKLFF.